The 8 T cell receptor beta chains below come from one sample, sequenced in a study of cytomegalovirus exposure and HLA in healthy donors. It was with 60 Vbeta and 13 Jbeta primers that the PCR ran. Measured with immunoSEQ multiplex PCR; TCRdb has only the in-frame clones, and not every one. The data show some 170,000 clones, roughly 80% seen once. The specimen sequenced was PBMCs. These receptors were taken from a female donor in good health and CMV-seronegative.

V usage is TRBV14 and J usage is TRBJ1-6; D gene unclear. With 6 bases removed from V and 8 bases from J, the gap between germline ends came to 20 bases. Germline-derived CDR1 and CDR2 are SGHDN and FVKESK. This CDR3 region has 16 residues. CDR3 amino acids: CASSLGRTLRDSPLHF. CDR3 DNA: TGTGCCAGCAGTCTTGGACGGACTCTACGGGATTCACCCCTCCACTTT.

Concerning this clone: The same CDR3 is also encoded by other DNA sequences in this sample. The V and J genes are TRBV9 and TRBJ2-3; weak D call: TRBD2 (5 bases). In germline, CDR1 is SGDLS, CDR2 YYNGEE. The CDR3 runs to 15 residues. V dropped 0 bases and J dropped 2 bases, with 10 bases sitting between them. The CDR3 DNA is TGTGCCAGCAGCGTAGGGCTAGCATCCACAGATACGCAGTATTTT. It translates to CASSVGLASTDTQYF.

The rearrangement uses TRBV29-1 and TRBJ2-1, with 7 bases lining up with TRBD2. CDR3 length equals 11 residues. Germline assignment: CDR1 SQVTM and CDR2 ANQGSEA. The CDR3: CIGGGNGEQFF. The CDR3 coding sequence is TGCATCGGGGGAGGGAATGGCGAGCAGTTCTTC.

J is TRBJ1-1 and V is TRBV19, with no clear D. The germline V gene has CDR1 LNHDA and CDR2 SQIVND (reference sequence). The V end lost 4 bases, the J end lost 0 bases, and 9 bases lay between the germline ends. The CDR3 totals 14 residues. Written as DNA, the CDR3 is TGTGCCAGTAGTAGCTTCAGCGTGAACACTGAAGCTTTCTTT. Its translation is CASSSFSVNTEAFF.

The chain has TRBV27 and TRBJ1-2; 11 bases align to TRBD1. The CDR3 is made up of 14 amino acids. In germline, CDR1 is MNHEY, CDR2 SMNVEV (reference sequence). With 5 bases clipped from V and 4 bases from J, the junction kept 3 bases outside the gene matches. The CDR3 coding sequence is TGTGCCAGCAGTACCGGGACAGGGGGCTATGGCTACACCTTC. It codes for CASSTGTGGYGYTF.

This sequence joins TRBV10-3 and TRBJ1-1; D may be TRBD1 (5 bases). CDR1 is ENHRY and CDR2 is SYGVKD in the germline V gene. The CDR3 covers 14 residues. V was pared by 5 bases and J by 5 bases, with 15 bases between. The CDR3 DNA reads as TGTGCCATCAGTTCGCAGGGCGGGAGGACTGAAGCTTTCTTT. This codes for CAISSQGGRTEAFF.

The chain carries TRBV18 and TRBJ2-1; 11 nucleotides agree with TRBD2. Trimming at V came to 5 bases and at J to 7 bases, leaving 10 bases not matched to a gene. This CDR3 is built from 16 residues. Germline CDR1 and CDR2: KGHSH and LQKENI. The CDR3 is CASSSTTSGALNEQFF. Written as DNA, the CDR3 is TGTGCCAGCTCATCGACGACTAGCGGGGCATTAAATGAGCAGTTCTTC.

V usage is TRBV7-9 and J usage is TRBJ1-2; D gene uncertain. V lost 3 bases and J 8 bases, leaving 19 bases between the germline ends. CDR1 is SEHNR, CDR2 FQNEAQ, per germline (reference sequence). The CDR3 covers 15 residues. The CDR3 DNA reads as TGTGCCAGCAGCTTCTCCGGGAGGGAGCGGGAGGGCTACACCTTC. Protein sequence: CASSFSGREREGYTF.